A selection of T cell receptor beta chains follows, all from one sample in a study of blood T cell repertoires in COVID-19. Profiled with immunoSEQ multiplex PCR; TCRdb holds only in-frame clones, not every one. The sample lists approximately 440,000 clones; about 85% were seen once. Sequencing input: PBMCs or T cells enriched from blood (not recorded which). The source of these receptors is a woman between 18 and 29 years old who had recovered from COVID-19. Both conserved end residues are part of each CDR3. The order of the fields is J gene, D gene, clone size, V gene, CDR3 DNA, CDR3 protein. D genes are given only for firm matches. Not every row has a clone size; where given, it reads once, few, many or a size class.

J: TRBJ2-1; D: TRBD2; size: NA; V: TRBV27; DNA: TGTGCCAGCAGTTTATTTCTGGGGACTAGCAATGAGCAGTTCTTC; CDR3: CASSLFLGTSNEQFF
J: TRBJ1-1; D: NA; size: once; V: TRBV28; DNA: TGTGCCAGCAGGCCCGCAACGTTGAGAGAAGCTTTCTTT; CDR3: CASRPATLREAFF
J: TRBJ2-1; D: TRBD2; size: NA; V: TRBV28; DNA: TGTGCCAGCAGTTTCATGCGGGGGGGCCGGAATGAGCAGTTCTTC; CDR3: CASSFMRGGRNEQFF
J: TRBJ2-1; D: NA; size: NA; V: TRBV30; DNA: TGTGCCTGGAGTAAACCGACGGGAGATTACAATGAGCAGTTCTTC; CDR3: CAWSKPTGDYNEQFF
J: TRBJ2-7; D: TRBD2; size: NA; V: TRBV27; DNA: TGTGCCAGCAGTTTAGGGAGCGGGGGGCGGTACGAGCAGTACTTC; CDR3: CASSLGSGGRYEQYF
J: TRBJ1-1; D: NA; size: NA; V: TRBV12-3/TRBV12-4; DNA: TGTGCCAGCAGCAGGACAGTGAACACTGAAGCTTTCTTT; CDR3: CASSRTVNTEAFF
J: TRBJ2-5; D: TRBD2; size: NA; V: TRBV7-8; DNA: TGTGCCAGCAGCTCGGGGGGGGCCCAAGAGACCCAGTACTTC; CDR3: CASSSGGAQETQYF
J: TRBJ2-2; D: NA; size: NA; V: TRBV11-2; DNA: TGTGCCAGCAGCTCATTGTTCCGGGGGGCCCCGAACACCGGGGAGCTGTTTTTT; CDR3: CASSSLFRGAPNTGELFF
J: TRBJ1-1; D: NA; size: NA; V: TRBV11-2; DNA: TGTGCCAGCAGCCCTCGCGGGGTGAACACTGAAGCTTTCTTT; CDR3: CASSPRGVNTEAFF
J: TRBJ1-1; D: TRBD1; size: once; V: TRBV18; DNA: TGTGCCAGCTCACCAGGGACAGGGTGGGGTGCGGCTGAAGCTTTCTTT; CDR3: CASSPGTGWGAAEAFF
J: TRBJ1-5; D: NA; size: few; V: TRBV9; DNA: TGTGCCAGCAGCCCAGACAGTTCGAGTAATCAGCCCCAGCATTTT; CDR3: CASSPDSSSNQPQHF
J: TRBJ1-2; D: NA; size: few; V: TRBV7-2; DNA: TGTGCCAGCAGCCCCAGCCGGTGGCAGGGATTGAACTATGGCTACACCTTC; CDR3: CASSPSRWQGLNYGYTF
J: TRBJ1-5; D: TRBD1; size: NA; V: TRBV6-5; DNA: TGTGCCAGCAGAAGACAGGGGGATCAGCCCCAGCATTTT; CDR3: CASRRQGDQPQHF
J: TRBJ2-1; D: TRBD2; size: NA; V: TRBV5-5; DNA: TGTGCCAGCAGCGCGCTAGCGGGGGCCCTTCGGGATGAGCAGTTCTTC; CDR3: CASSALAGALRDEQFF
J: TRBJ2-7; D: NA; size: once; V: TRBV11-2; DNA: TGTGCCAGCAGCTTAGTCAGGCTATCCTACGAGCAGTACTTC; CDR3: CASSLVRLSYEQYF
J: TRBJ2-1; D: TRBD1; size: NA; V: TRBV5-1; DNA: TGCGCCAGCAGCCTGGGGTCAGGTCCGGGACAGGGAATTTCCGAGCAGTTCTTC; CDR3: CASSLGSGPGQGISEQFF
J: TRBJ2-3; D: TRBD2; size: NA; V: TRBV7-2; DNA: TGTGCCAGCAGCCTCGCCACAGCGGGGTTAGATACGCAGTATTTT; CDR3: CASSLATAGLDTQYF
J: TRBJ1-3; D: TRBD1; size: few; V: TRBV5-1; DNA: TGCGCCAGCAGCTTACAGGGGCTAAGTGGAAACACCATATATTTT; CDR3: CASSLQGLSGNTIYF
J: TRBJ1-1; D: TRBD1; size: NA; V: TRBV28; DNA: TGTGCCAGCATCCACGCAAACAGGGGAGTCACTGAAGCTTTCTTT; CDR3: CASIHANRGVTEAFF
J: TRBJ1-3; D: NA; size: NA; V: TRBV28; DNA: TGTGCCAGCAGTTTGACCACCGCGGACACCATATATTTT; CDR3: CASSLTTADTIYF
J: TRBJ2-7; D: TRBD1; size: NA; V: TRBV6-5; DNA: TGTGCCAGCAGTTACTCGAAGGGACAGGGGGCCGACGAGCAGTACTTC; CDR3: CASSYSKGQGADEQYF
J: TRBJ2-1; D: TRBD2; size: NA; V: TRBV4-1; DNA: TGCGCCAGCAGCCAAGAAGGGACTAGGCGGAATGAGCAGTTCTTC; CDR3: CASSQEGTRRNEQFF
J: TRBJ1-5; D: NA; size: NA; V: TRBV24-1; DNA: TGTGCCACCAGTGGTAGCGGGGGAAATCAGCCCCAGCATTTT; CDR3: CATSGSGGNQPQHF
J: TRBJ1-2; D: NA; size: NA; V: TRBV19; DNA: TGTGCCAGTAGTATGGCGGGGGCCACCGGCTACACCTTC; CDR3: CASSMAGATGYTF
J: TRBJ2-3; D: TRBD1; size: NA; V: TRBV5-4; DNA: TGTGCCAGCAGCTCTATAGGGGGCGGTGATACGCAGTATTTT; CDR3: CASSSIGGGDTQYF
J: TRBJ1-5; D: NA; size: few; V: TRBV2; DNA: TGTGCCAGCAGTGAAGCGCTAACAGGGTTACGGCAGCCCCAGCATTTT; CDR3: CASSEALTGLRQPQHF
J: TRBJ1-4; D: NA; size: NA; V: TRBV4-2; DNA: TGTGCCAGCAGCGGTCTCCGAGAAGAGCAAGAAAAACTGTTTTTT; CDR3: CASSGLREEQEKLFF
J: TRBJ1-5; D: TRBD1; size: NA; V: TRBV4-1; DNA: TGCGCCAGCAGCCCCGCGCCCGGGACAGGTGACAATCAGCCCCAGCATTTT; CDR3: CASSPAPGTGDNQPQHF
J: TRBJ2-3; D: NA; size: NA; V: TRBV4-1; DNA: TGCGCCAGCAGCCCTCGAGAGAGCGGAGGGACAGATACGCAGTATTTT; CDR3: CASSPRESGGTDTQYF
J: TRBJ1-5; D: TRBD1; size: few; V: TRBV27; DNA: TGTGCCAGCAGCCTCCGACAGGGAATACAGCCCCAGCATTTT; CDR3: CASSLRQGIQPQHF
J: TRBJ1-3; D: TRBD1; size: NA; V: TRBV19; DNA: TGTGCCAGTAGTATCCAGAAACAGGGGACTGGAAACACCATATATTTT; CDR3: CASSIQKQGTGNTIYF
J: TRBJ1-2; D: NA; size: few; V: TRBV18; DNA: TGTGCCAGCTCACCCCGACAGGATCTTCTTAACTATGGCTACACCTTC; CDR3: CASSPRQDLLNYGYTF
J: TRBJ1-2; D: NA; size: NA; V: TRBV5-1; DNA: TGCGCCAGCAGCGATGGGACTCCGAGGGATGGCTACACCTTC; CDR3: CASSDGTPRDGYTF
J: TRBJ2-5; D: TRBD1; size: NA; V: TRBV5-1; DNA: TGCGCCAGCAGCTCTTTCCGGACAGGGGGCTTGAAGACCCAGTACTTC; CDR3: CASSSFRTGGLKTQYF
J: TRBJ2-3; D: NA; size: NA; V: TRBV15; DNA: TGTGCCACCAGCAGAGATAGGGGCGCAGATACGCAGTATTTT; CDR3: CATSRDRGADTQYF